The 32 T cell receptor beta chains below all came from one sample that was sequenced in a study of T cells in Graves' hyperthyroidism and ophthalmopathy. TCR beta CDR3 sequences were amplified from RNA transcripts. The HTBI primer set drove a first-round RT-PCR of the TCR CDR3. TCRdb fed the multiplex PCR reads into MiXCR, producing one record per CDR3 protein. The sample has some 490,000 distinct CDR3 sequences; roughly 23% are singletons. The sequencing input was blood. These receptors originate from a woman in her 70s with Graves' ophthalmopathy.

This clonotype was found a few times. The V and J genes are TRBV27 and TRBJ2-7; no reliable D call. Germline CDR1 reads MNHEY; CDR2 reads SMNVEV (reference sequence). CDR3 length: 11 amino acids. Trimming stripped 6 bases from V and 7 bases from J, with 10 bases between. The CDR3 here is CASSTSREQYF. DNA of the CDR3: TGTGCCAGCAGCACCTCGCGGGAGCAGTACTTC.

This clonotype was observed at least ten times. This chain links TRBV28 with TRBJ1-1; unclear D gene. With 6 bases removed from V and 8 bases from J, the gap between germline ends came to 13 bases. The CDR3 covers 12 residues. Germline lookup yields CDR1 MDHEN and CDR2 SYDVKM. The CDR3 DNA is TGTGCCAGCAGCCAGAGACCGCTAGAAGCTTTCTTT. Protein: CASSQRPLEAFF.

This clonotype was observed at least ten times. This chain links TRBV7-9 with TRBJ2-3; 13 nucleotides agree with TRBD2. The junction had 7 bases not matched to a gene; V was cut back by 5 bases and J by 2 bases. The germline CDR1 and CDR2 sequences are SEHNR and FQNEAQ (reference sequence). The CDR3 is made up of 17 amino acids. CDR3 region: CASSPGLAGPNTDTQYF. The CDR3 DNA sequence: TGTGCCAGCAGCCCGGGACTAGCGGGACCGAACACAGATACGCAGTATTTT.

V gene TRBV6-1 combines with J gene TRBJ1-4; D is undetermined. Trimming shortened V by 1 base and J by 0 bases, and 6 bases separated the two germline ends. Germline V CDR1 and CDR2: MNHNS, SASEGT. The CDR3 is made up of 15 amino acids. CDR3 nucleotide sequence: TGTGCCAGCAGTGAAGACAGAGCAACTAATGAAAAACTGTTTTTT. It encodes CASSEDRATNEKLFF.

This clonotype has just a few counts. Here the CDR3 DNA reads TGTGCCAGCGGAGAGGGACGAAAAACCGGGGAGCTGTTTTTT. Encoded protein: CASGEGRKTGELFF. The chain links TRBV6-1 to TRBJ2-2; D possibly matches TRBD1 or TRBD2 (5 bases each). The CDR3 loop spans 14 amino acids. CDR1 and CDR2 (germline): MNHNS, SASEGT. The V gene lost 8 bases and the J gene lost 5 bases, with 15 bases spanning the gap.

This clonotype was picked up a small number of times. The V call is TRBV7-9, the J call TRBJ2-1; D remains ambiguous. The germline V gene has CDR1 SEHNR and CDR2 FQNEAQ (reference sequence). V was clipped by 5 bases and J by 2 bases, with 13 bases between them. This CDR3 is 15 amino acids long. CDR3: CASSPLFAAYNEQFF. The CDR3 DNA is TGTGCCAGCAGCCCACTTTTTGCGGCCTACAATGAGCAGTTCTTC.

This clonotype was observed a handful of times. The chain couples TRBV18 to TRBJ2-7, with unresolved D. The V gene's germline CDR1 is KGHSH and CDR2 LQKENI. Trimming pared 1 base from V and 0 bases from J, leaving 7 bases between. The CDR3 has 14 residues. This chain's CDR3 is CASSPQRVSYEQYF. The CDR3 DNA is TGTGCCAGCTCACCACAGAGAGTCTCCTACGAGCAGTACTTC.

The chain couples TRBV30 to TRBJ1-5, with D unclear. The V gene lost 3 bases and the J gene lost 4 bases, with 13 bases spanning the gap. CDR1 is GTSNPN, CDR2 SVGIG, per germline (reference sequence). The CDR3 covers 14 residues. The CDR3 coding sequence is TGTGCCTGGAGCGGAGGGTCTGGGAATCAGCCCCAGCATTTT. It is translated as CAWSGGSGNQPQHF.

The gene calls are TRBV20-1 and TRBJ1-3, with unresolved D. Between the trimmed V and J ends, which lost 0 bases and 9 bases, there was a span of 12 bases. The CDR3 covers 13 residues. Germline-derived CDR1 and CDR2 are DFQATT and SNEGSKA (reference sequence). CDR3 coding DNA: TGCAGTGCTAGAGATGTACTGAGTAGCACCATATATTTT. It is translated as CSARDVLSSTIYF.

Only a few counts were recorded for this clonotype. The rearrangement joins TRBV7-3 to TRBJ2-1; TRBD2 matches at 7 bases. The CDR3 extends over 15 amino acids. Germline V CDR1 and CDR2: SGHTA, FQGTGA. The trim removed 6 bases at V and 2 bases at J, leaving 7 bases unmatched. The CDR3 loop reads CASSQPSGAYNEQFF. The CDR3 DNA follows: TGTGCCAGCAGTCAACCGAGCGGGGCCTACAATGAGCAGTTCTTC.

This clonotype was detected ten times or more. The rearrangement uses TRBV6-2 or TRBV6-3 and TRBJ2-7; TRBD1 matches at 7 bases. The CDR3 has 14 amino acids. Germline CDR1 MNHEY, CDR2 SVGEGT. The V and J ends lost 8 bases and 4 bases, in that order; junction bases with no gene match: 11. The CDR3 DNA follows: TGTGCCAGCGTGCCTCCGGGACAGCGTTACGAGCAGTACTTC. Translated, it gives CASVPPGQRYEQYF.

This clonotype appeared many times. The CDR3 sequence is CASSTRVGSYNEQFF. The CDR3 DNA reads TGTGCCAGCTCAACCAGGGTGGGATCCTACAATGAGCAGTTCTTC. V is TRBV6-1 and J is TRBJ2-1, with D tentatively TRBD1 (5 bases). The CDR3 loop spans 15 amino acids. Trimming took 8 bases from V and 1 from J, leaving 15 bases between them. Germline CDR1 MNHNS, CDR2 SASEGT.

This clonotype has a handful of counts. V usage is TRBV27 and J usage is TRBJ2-6; TRBD1 or TRBD2 may be the D gene (5 bases each). There are 18 residues in the CDR3. CDR1 and CDR2 from the germline V gene are MNHEY and SMNVEV (reference sequence). V gave up 2 bases and J gave up 0 bases, with 14 bases separating them. CDR3 DNA: TGTGCCAGCAGTTTAATTTATGGGGGTAGCTCTGGGGCCAACGTCCTGACTTTC. It encodes CASSLIYGGSSGANVLTF.

The chain joins TRBV12-5 to TRBJ2-7; D not resolved. CDR3 length equals 13 residues. Trimming stripped 1 base from V and 9 bases from J, with 13 bases between. Germline V gene lookup returns CDR1 LGHNT and CDR2 FRNRAP. The CDR3 loop reads CASGLAPSPAQYF. CDR3 coding DNA: TGTGCTAGTGGTTTGGCCCCATCGCCAGCGCAGTACTTC.

DNA of the CDR3: TGTGCCAGCAGTATAACAGGGGGGGGCTACACCTTC. It specifies CASSITGGGYTF. This chain connects TRBV28 to TRBJ1-2; TRBD1 matches 8 bases. CDR3 length equals 12 residues. After removal of 5 bases from V and 8 bases from J, the junction contained 4 bases not matched to a gene. CDR1 MDHEN and CDR2 SYDVKM come from the germline V gene.

This clonotype has only a few counts. This chain links TRBV28 with TRBJ1-3, with unresolved D. This CDR3 spans 12 amino acids. Germline-derived CDR1 and CDR2 are MDHEN and SYDVKM. Trimming took 7 bases from V and 2 from J, leaving 6 bases between them. The CDR3 bases are TGTGCCAGCACTTCCCCTGGAAACACCATATATTTT. Translation gives CASTSPGNTIYF.

This chain uses TRBV20-1 with TRBJ2-5; 9 positions agree with TRBD2. CDR3 length: 15 residues. Germline V lookup: CDR1 DFQATT, CDR2 SNEGSKA (reference sequence). V lost 3 bases, J lost 5 bases, and 10 bases stayed unmatched. CDR3 DNA: TGCAGTGCTAGGCGGCCTAGCGGGGCGGGGGAGACCCAGTACTTC. Its translation is CSARRPSGAGETQYF.

This clonotype has a count of ten or more. V and J are TRBV4-3 and TRBJ2-7; D call uncertain. Between the trimmed V and J ends, which lost 2 bases and 0 bases, there was a span of 11 bases. This CDR3 is 15 amino acids long. The germline CDR1 and CDR2 sequences are LGHNA and YSLEER. The chain's CDR3 is CASSQSRTNSYEQYF. The DNA for the CDR3 is TGCGCCAGCAGCCAATCCCGGACCAACTCCTACGAGCAGTACTTC.

As to this clonotype: The junction shows a germline mismatch at one end, possibly a read error. This chain connects TRBV5-1 to TRBJ2-3; 8 bases line up with TRBD2. Germline V lookup: CDR1 SGHRS, CDR2 YFSETQ. This CDR3 has 15 residues. Here the CDR3 reads CASSQGDGRADTQYF. The CDR3 DNA reads as TGTGCCAGCAGCCAAGGGGACGGGAGGGCCGATACGCAGTATTTT.

In its sample, this clonotype was seen a few times. The J gene is TRBJ2-4, the V gene TRBV7-9; D is possibly TRBD1 or TRBD2 (5 bases each). The CDR3 totals 14 residues. The germline V and J ends were trimmed by 8 bases and 3 bases, with 14 bases remaining between them. Germline values: CDR1 SEHNR, CDR2 FQNEAQ (reference sequence). In DNA form, the CDR3 reads TGTGCCAGCCTGGGGGTCGACAGCAAAAACATTCAGTACTTC. Its translation is CASLGVDSKNIQYF.

This clonotype was picked up many times. V gene TRBV20-1 combines with J gene TRBJ2-7, with D uncertain. The V and J ends lost 6 bases and 0 bases respectively, with 18 bases between them. This CDR3 spans 15 amino acids. Germline CDR1 reads DFQATT; CDR2 reads SNEGSKA (reference sequence). Written as DNA, the CDR3 is TGCAGTGCCCTTTCGGAAGCTTCTAGCTCCTACGAGCAGTACTTC. Translating gives CSALSEASSSYEQYF.

This clonotype was counted between two and nine times. V gene TRBV7-2 combines with J gene TRBJ2-1; the match to TRBD2 covers 13 bases. The CDR3 runs to 17 residues. The V and J ends lost 2 bases and 3 bases, in that order; junction bases with no gene match: 4. Germline loops: CDR1 SGHTA, CDR2 FQGNSA. The CDR3 DNA reads as TGTGCCAGCAGCTTACGACTAGCGGGAGGTGTCTACAATGAGCAGTTCTTC. Amino acids: CASSLRLAGGVYNEQFF. Complete variable domain (other parts from reference TRBV7-2 and TRBJ2-1): GAGVSQSPSNKVTEKGKDVELRCDPISGHTALYWYRQSLGQGLEFLIYFQGNSAPDKSGLPSDRFSAERTGGSVSTLTIQRTQQEDSAVYLCASSLRLAGGVYNEQFFGPGTRLTVL.

The chain combines TRBV30 with TRBJ2-1, with TRBD2 matching over 9 bases. After removal of 8 bases from V and 4 bases from J, the junction contained 3 bases not matched to a gene. This CDR3 is 12 amino acids long. The germline V gene encodes CDR1 GTSNPN and CDR2 SVGIG (reference sequence). DNA of the CDR3: TGTGCCCTAGCGGGATTGTACAATGAGCAGTTCTTC. Its protein is CALAGLYNEQFF.

This clonotype was seen ten or more times. The chain combines TRBV27 with TRBJ1-1; the match to TRBD1 covers 10 bases. Germline CDR1 reads MNHEY; CDR2 reads SMNVEV (reference sequence). After removal of 2 bases from V and 1 base from J, the junction contained 1 base not matched to a gene. The CDR3 runs to 15 residues. The CDR3 is CASSLGTGENTEAFF. The DNA for the CDR3 is TGTGCCAGCAGTTTAGGGACAGGGGAGAACACTGAAGCTTTCTTT.

V gene TRBV19 combines with J gene TRBJ2-3, with D possibly matching TRBD1 (6 bases). In germline, CDR1 is LNHDA, CDR2 SQIVND (reference sequence). V was trimmed by 10 bases and J by 1 base, leaving 18 bases between them. The CDR3 consists of 15 residues. CDR3 nucleotide sequence: TGTGCCACAAGAAACAGGGAAGGAGGCACAGATACGCAGTATTTT. Its translation: CATRNREGGTDTQYF.

This clonotype was detected a few times. In DNA form, the CDR3 reads TGTGCCAGCAGTCCCAATTGGCCACTAATCGAAAAACTGTTTTTT. This gives the protein CASSPNWPLIEKLFF. The genes are TRBV27 and TRBJ1-4; D uncertain. The CDR3 length is 15 residues. Germline V gene data show CDR1 as MNHEY and CDR2 as SMNVEV (reference sequence). Trimming cost V 5 bases and J 8 bases, with 18 bases left between them.

This rearrangement joins TRBV7-3 to TRBJ2-3; 8 bases are shared with TRBD2. V gave up 5 bases and J gave up 5 bases; unmatched junction bases: 6. The CDR3 is made up of 14 amino acids. Germline CDR1 SGHTA, CDR2 FQGTGA. The CDR3 is CASSPSGRGDTQYF. CDR3 sequence (DNA): TGTGCCAGCAGCCCTAGCGGGCGCGGAGATACGCAGTATTTT.

The chain recombines TRBV5-1 with TRBJ2-3; 8 bases agree with TRBD1. The CDR3 is 20 amino acids. CDR1 and CDR2 (germline): SGHRS, YFSETQ. The V and J ends lost 7 bases and 4 bases, in that order; junction bases with no gene match: 26. As DNA, the CDR3 is TGCGCCAGCCACAATACCGCCGACAGGGGACTCCCTTTTGACTCAGATACGCAGTATTTT. Residues: CASHNTADRGLPFDSDTQYF.

This clonotype was observed a few times. CDR3 in DNA: TGTGCCAGCAGCCCCGGGACTAGCGGGAGTGGAAACAATGAGCAGTTCTTC. Protein: CASSPGTSGSGNNEQFF. The chain links TRBV7-9 to TRBJ2-1; 14 bases map to TRBD2. The CDR3 extends over 17 amino acids. Germline values: CDR1 SEHNR, CDR2 FQNEAQ (reference sequence). The ends lost 5 bases at V and 5 bases at J; junction bases unmatched: 8.

The chain joins TRBV11-2 to TRBJ2-1, with 9 bases identical to TRBD2. Losses at the gene ends were 1 base for V and 10 bases for J; bases not matched to a gene: 11. The CDR3 is 16 residues long. CDR1 SGHAT and CDR2 FQNNGV come from the germline V gene. CDR3 DNA sequence: TGTGCCAGCAGCTTAGGGGGTAGCGGGAGTTCGGGGGAGCAGTTCTTC. Its translation: CASSLGGSGSSGEQFF.

The chain employs TRBV5-6 and TRBJ1-2; no firm D call. This CDR3 has 12 residues. Germline CDR1 and CDR2: SGHDT and YYEEEE. Trimming removed 3 bases at V and 3 bases at J, with 6 bases between. The CDR3 loop is CASSSDYYGYTF. The CDR3 DNA reads as TGTGCCAGCAGCTCCGACTACTATGGCTACACCTTC.

For this clonotype: A much larger clone lies one base from this, so it may be a read error. The chain has TRBV29-1 and TRBJ1-1; the D is unclear. V lost 5 bases to trimming and J lost 3 bases, with 19 bases between them. This CDR3 region has 15 residues. Germline V gives CDR1 SQVTM, CDR2 ANQGSEA. Here the CDR3 DNA reads TGCAGCGTTACCCCGGACCGGGCCGGTCACACTGAAGCTTTCTTT. Translated, it gives CSVTPDRAGHTEAFF.